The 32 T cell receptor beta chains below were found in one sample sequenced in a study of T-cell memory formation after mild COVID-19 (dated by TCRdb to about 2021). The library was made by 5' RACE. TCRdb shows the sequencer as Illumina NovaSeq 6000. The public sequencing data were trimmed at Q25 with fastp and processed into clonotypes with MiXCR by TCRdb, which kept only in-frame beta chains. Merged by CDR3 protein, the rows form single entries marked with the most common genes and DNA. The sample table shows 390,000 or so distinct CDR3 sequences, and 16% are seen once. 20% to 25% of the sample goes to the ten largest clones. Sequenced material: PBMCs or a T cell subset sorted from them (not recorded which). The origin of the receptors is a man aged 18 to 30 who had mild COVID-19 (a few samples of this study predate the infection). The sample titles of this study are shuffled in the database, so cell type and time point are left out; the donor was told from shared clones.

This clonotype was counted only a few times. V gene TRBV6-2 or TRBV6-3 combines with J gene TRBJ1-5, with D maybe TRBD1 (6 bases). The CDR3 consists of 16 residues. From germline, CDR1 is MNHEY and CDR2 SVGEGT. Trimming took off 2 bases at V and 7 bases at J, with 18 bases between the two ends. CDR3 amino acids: CASSYALDTGYQPQHF. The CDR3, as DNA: TGTGCCAGCAGTTACGCGTTGGATACAGGGTACCAGCCCCAGCATTTT.

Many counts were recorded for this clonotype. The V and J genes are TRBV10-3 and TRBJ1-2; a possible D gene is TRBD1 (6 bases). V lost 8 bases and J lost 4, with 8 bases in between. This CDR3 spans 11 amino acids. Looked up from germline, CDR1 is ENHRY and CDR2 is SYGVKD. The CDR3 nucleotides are TGTGCCATCTCGACAGGCTATGGCTACACCTTC. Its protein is CAISTGYGYTF.

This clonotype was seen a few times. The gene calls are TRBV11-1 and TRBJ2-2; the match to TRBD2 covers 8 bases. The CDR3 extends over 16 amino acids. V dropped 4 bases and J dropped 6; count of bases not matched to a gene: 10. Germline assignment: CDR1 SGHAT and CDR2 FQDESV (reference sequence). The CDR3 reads CASSSSPGTRAGELFF. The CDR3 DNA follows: TGTGCCAGCAGCTCGAGTCCCGGGACTAGGGCCGGGGAGCTGTTTTTT.

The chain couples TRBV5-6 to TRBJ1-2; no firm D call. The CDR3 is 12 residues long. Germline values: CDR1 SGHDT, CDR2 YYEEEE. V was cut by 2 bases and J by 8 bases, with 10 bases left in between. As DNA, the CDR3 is TGTGCCAGCAGCTTTGGTGCCGGCGGCTACACCTTC. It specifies CASSFGAGGYTF.

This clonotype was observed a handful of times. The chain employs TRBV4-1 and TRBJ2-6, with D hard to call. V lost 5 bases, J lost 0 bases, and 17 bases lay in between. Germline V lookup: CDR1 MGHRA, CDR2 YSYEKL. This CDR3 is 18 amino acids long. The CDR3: CASSTLDLLPSGANVLTF. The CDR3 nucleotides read TGCGCCAGCAGCACCCTGGACCTACTCCCCTCTGGGGCCAACGTCCTGACTTTC.

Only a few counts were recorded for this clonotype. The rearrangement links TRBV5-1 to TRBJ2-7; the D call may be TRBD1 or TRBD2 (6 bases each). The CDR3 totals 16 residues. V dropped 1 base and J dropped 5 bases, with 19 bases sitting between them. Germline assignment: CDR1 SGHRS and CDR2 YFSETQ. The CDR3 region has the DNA TGCGCCAGCAGCTTGATTATCGGGGGCTCTTGGGACGAGCAGTACTTC. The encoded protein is CASSLIIGGSWDEQYF.

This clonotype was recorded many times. The chain's CDR3 is CATSREGTELFF. The CDR3 nucleotides are TGTGCCACCAGCAGAGAGGGGACGGAGCTGTTTTTT. The V gene is TRBV15, the J gene TRBJ2-2; D may correspond to TRBD1 or TRBD2 (5 bases each). Germline V CDR1 and CDR2: LNHNV, YYDKDF (reference sequence). CDR3 size: 12 residues. Trimming removed 0 bases at V and 10 bases at J, with 6 bases between.

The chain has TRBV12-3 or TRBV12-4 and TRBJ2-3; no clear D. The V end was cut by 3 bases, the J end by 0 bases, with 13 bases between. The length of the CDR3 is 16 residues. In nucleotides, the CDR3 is TGTGCCAGCAGTTTGGTAGTAGCCCCTAGCACAGATACGCAGTATTTT. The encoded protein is CASSLVVAPSTDTQYF.

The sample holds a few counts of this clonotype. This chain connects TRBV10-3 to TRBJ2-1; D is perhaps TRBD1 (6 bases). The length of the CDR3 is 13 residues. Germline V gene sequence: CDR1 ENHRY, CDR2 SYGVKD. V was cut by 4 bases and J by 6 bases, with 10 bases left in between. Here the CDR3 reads CAISVSGVNEQFF. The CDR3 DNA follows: TGTGCCATCAGTGTCTCAGGGGTCAATGAGCAGTTCTTC.

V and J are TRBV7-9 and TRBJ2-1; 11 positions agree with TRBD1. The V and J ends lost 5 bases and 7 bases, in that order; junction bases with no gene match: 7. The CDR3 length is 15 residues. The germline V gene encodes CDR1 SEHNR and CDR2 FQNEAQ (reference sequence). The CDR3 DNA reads TGTGCCAGCAGCACTGGACAGGGGGCGTATAATGAGCAGTTCTTC. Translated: CASSTGQGAYNEQFF.

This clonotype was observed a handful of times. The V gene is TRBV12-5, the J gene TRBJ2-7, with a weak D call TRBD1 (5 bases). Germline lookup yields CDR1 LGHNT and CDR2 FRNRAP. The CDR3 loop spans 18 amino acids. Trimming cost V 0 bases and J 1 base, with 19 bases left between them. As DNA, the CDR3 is TGTGCTAGTGGTTTGGTAAAAGCGTTGCCGGCAGGGTCCTACGAGCAGTACGTC. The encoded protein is CASGLVKALPAGSYEQYV.

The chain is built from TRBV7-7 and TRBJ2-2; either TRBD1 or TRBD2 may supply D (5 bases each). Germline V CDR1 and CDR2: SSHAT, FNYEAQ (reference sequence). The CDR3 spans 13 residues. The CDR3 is CASPGLDTGELFF. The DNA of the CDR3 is TGTGCTTCTCCGGGGCTCGACACCGGGGAGCTGTTTTTT.

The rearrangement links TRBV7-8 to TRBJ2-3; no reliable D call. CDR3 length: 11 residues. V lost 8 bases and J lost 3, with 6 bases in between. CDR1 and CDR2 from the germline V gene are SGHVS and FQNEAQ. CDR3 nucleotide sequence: TGTGCCAGCCAGAGAACAGATACGCAGTATTTT. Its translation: CASQRTDTQYF.

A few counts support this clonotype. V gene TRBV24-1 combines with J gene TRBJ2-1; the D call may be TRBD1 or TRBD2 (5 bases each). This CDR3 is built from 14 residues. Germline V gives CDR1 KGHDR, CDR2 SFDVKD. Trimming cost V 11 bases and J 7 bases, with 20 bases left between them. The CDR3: CAKHRDAMGNEQFF. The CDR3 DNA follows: TGTGCCAAACACCGGGACGCTATGGGGAATGAGCAGTTCTTC.

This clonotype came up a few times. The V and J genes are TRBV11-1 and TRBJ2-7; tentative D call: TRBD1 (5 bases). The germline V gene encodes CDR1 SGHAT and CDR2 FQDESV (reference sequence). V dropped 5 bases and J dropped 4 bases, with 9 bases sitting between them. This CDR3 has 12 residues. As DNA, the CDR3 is TGTGCCAGCAGCCCACGACAGTACGAGCAGTACTTC. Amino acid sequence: CASSPRQYEQYF.

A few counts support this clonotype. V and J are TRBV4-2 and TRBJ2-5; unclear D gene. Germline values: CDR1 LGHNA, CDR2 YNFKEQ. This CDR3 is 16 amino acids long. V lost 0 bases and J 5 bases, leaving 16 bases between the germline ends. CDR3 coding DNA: TGTGCCAGCAGCCAAGAGGGCCGGATCCCACACGAGACCCAGTACTTC. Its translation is CASSQEGRIPHETQYF.

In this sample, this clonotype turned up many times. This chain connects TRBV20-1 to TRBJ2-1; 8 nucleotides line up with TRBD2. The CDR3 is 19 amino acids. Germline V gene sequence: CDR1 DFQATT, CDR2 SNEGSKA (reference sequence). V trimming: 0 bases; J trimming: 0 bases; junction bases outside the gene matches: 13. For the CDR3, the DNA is TGCAGTGCTAGAGATCCCCTAAGCGGGGGCCTCAGCTCCTACAATGAGCAGTTCTTC. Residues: CSARDPLSGGLSSYNEQFF.

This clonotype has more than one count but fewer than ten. The CDR3 loop reads CATSGGLAGPEQFF. In DNA, the CDR3 is TGTGCCACCAGCGGGGGACTAGCGGGGCCCGAGCAGTTCTTC. This rearrangement joins TRBV15 to TRBJ2-1; 13 nucleotides align to TRBD2. CDR1 and CDR2 from the germline V gene are LNHNV and YYDKDF (reference sequence). The CDR3 is 14 amino acids. Trimming removed 5 bases from V and 10 bases from J; junction bases left unmatched: 5.

CDR3 protein: CASTNPTAGADTQYF. The CDR3 DNA reads as TGTGCCAGCACCAATCCAACAGCGGGCGCAGATACGCAGTATTTT. The rearrangement joins TRBV5-4 to TRBJ2-3, with a weak D call TRBD2 (6 bases). The CDR3 is made up of 15 amino acids. V was clipped by 6 bases and J by 4 bases, with 18 bases between them. Germline V gene lookup returns CDR1 SGHNT and CDR2 YYREEE (reference sequence).

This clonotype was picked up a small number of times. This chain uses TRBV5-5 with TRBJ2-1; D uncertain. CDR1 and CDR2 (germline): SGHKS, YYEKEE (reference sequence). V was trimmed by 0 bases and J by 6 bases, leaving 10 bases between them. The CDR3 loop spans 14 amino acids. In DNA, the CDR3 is TGTGCCAGCAGCTTGGCCTCGAAGGGCAATGAGCAGTTCTTC. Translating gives CASSLASKGNEQFF. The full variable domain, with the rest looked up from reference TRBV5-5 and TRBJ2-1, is DAGVTQSPTHLIKTRGQQVTLRCSPISGHKSVSWYQQVLGQGPQFIFQYYEKEERGRGNFPDRFSARQFPNYSSELNVNALLLGDSALYLCASSLASKGNEQFFGPGTRLTVL.

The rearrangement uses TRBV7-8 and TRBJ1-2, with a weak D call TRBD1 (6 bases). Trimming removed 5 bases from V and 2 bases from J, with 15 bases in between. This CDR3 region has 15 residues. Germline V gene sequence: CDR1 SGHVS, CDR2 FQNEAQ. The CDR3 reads CASSPGGGLNYGYTF. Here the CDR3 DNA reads TGTGCCAGCAGCCCCGGGGGGGGGCTGAACTATGGCTACACCTTC.

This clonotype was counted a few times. Here the CDR3 reads CASSPTGTRYEQYF. The CDR3 nucleotides are TGTGCCAGCAGCCCCACCGGGACTCGTTACGAGCAGTACTTC. The chain links TRBV7-2 to TRBJ2-7; D is perhaps TRBD2 (6 bases). Trimming removed 5 bases from V and 4 bases from J, with 15 bases in between. This CDR3 has 14 amino acids. The germline CDR1 and CDR2 sequences are SGHTA and FQGNSA. Looking up the rest from reference TRBV7-2 and TRBJ2-7 gives the full variable domain: GAGVSQSPSNKVTEKGKDVELRCDPISGHTALYWYRQSLGQGLEFLIYFQGNSAPDKSGLPSDRFSAERTGGSVSTLTIQRTQQEDSAVYLCASSPTGTRYEQYFGPGTRLTVT.

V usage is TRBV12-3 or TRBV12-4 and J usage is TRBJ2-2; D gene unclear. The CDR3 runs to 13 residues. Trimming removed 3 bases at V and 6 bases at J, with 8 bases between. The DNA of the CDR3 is TGTGCCAGCAGTTTGTTTGGTTCCGGGGAGCTGTTTTTT. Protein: CASSLFGSGELFF.

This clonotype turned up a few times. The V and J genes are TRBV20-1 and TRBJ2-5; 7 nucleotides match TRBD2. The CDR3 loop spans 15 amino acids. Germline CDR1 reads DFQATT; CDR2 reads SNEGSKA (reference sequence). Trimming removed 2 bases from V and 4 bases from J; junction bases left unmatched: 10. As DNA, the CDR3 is TGCAGTGCTAGAATGGGCGGGGGTACCCTAGAGACCCAGTACTTC. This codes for CSARMGGGTLETQYF.

The CDR3 DNA follows: TGTGCCAGCAGCTTATACGGATGGAGGGCTCGCTCCTACAATGAGCAGTTCTTC. It is translated as CASSLYGWRARSYNEQFF. The chain links TRBV7-6 to TRBJ2-1; TRBD2 might be the D (6 bases). With 2 bases removed from V and 0 bases from J, the gap between germline ends came to 17 bases. The germline V gene has CDR1 SGHVS and CDR2 FNYEAQ. The CDR3 covers 18 residues.

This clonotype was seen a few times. CDR3 in amino acids: CASSVDRGRETQYF. In DNA form, the CDR3 reads TGTGCCAGCAGTGTGGACAGGGGGCGAGAGACCCAGTACTTC. The chain couples TRBV12-3 or TRBV12-4 to TRBJ2-5; 11 bases align to TRBD1. The ends lost 5 bases at V and 4 bases at J; junction bases unmatched: 3. The CDR3 contains 14 residues.

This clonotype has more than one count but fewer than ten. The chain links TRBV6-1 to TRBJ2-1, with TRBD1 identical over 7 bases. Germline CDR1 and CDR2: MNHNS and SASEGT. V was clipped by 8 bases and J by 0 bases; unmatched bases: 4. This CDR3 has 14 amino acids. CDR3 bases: TGTGCCAGCGTGACAGGGAACTCCTACAATGAGCAGTTCTTC. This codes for CASVTGNSYNEQFF.

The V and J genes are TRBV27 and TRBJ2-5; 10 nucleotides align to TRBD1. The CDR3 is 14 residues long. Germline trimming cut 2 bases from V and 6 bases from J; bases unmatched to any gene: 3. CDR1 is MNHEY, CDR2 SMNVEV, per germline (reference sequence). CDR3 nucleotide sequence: TGTGCCAGCAGTTTAAGGGACAGGGGACAGACCCAGTACTTC. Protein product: CASSLRDRGQTQYF.

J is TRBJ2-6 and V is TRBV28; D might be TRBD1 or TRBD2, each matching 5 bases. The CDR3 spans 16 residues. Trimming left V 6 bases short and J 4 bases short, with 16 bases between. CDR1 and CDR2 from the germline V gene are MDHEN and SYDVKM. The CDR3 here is CASRLRGRGGANVLTF. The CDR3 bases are TGTGCCAGCAGATTACGGGGAAGGGGAGGGGCCAACGTCCTGACTTTC.

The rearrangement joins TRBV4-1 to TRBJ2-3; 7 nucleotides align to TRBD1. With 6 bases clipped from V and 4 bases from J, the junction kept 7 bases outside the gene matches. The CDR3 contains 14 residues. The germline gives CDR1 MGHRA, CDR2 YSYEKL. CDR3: CASSPTGIADTQYF. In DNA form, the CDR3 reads TGCGCCAGCAGTCCGACAGGGATTGCAGATACGCAGTATTTT.

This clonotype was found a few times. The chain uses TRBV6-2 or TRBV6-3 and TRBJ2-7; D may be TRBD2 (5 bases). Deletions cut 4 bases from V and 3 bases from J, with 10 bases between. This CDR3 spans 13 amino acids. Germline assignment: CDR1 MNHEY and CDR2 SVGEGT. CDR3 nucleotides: TGTGCCAGCAGTTCTGCGGGCAGCTACGAGCAGTACGTC. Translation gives CASSSAGSYEQYV.

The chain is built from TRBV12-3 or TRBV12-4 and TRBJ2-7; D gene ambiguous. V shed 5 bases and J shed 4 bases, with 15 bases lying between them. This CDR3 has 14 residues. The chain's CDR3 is CASSPGQVGYEQYF. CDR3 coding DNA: TGTGCCAGCAGTCCCGGGCAGGTGGGGTACGAGCAGTACTTC.